This TCR beta chain comes out of a study of cytotoxic CD8 clonotypes in ibrutinib-treated CLL. Germline V gene sequence: CDR1 MGHRA, CDR2 YSYEKL. The V end was cut by 3 bases, the J end by 7 bases, with 18 bases between. This CDR3 is 16 amino acids long. The data were produced by immunoSEQ multiplex PCR, yet TCRdb's version contains in-frame clones alone and is incomplete. The top ten clones hold 3% of a sample with 150,000 to 200,000 clones, about 88% of them seen once. This TCR was sampled from a human donor with chronic lymphocytic leukemia. The material was PBMCs, obtained at disease progression, from a patient treated with ibrutinib. This sequence joins TRBV4-1 and TRBJ1-4; TRBD1 might be the D (5 bases). The CDR3 spells CASSQTEPLGSEKLFF. Here the CDR3 DNA reads TGCGCCAGCAGCCAGACAGAGCCGCTGGGGTCTGAAAAACTGTTTTTT.